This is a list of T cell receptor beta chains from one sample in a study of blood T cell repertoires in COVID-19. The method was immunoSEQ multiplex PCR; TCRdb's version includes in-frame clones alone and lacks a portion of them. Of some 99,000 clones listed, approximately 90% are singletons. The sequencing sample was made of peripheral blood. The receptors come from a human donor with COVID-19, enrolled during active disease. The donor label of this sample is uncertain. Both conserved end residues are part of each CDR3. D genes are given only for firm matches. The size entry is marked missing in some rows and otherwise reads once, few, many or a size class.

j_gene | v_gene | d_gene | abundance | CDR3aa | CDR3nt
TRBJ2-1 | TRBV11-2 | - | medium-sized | CASSLVEGVEQFF | TGTGCCAGCAGCTTAGTCGAGGGGGTTGAGCAGTTCTTC
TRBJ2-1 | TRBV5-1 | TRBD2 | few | CASSPGLAGAAPGYNEQFF | TGCGCCAGCAGCCCGGGACTAGCGGGAGCCGCACCCGGCTACAATGAGCAGTTCTTC
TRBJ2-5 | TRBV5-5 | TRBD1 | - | CASSLSDRGETQYF | TGTGCCAGCAGCTTAAGTGACAGGGGAGAGACCCAGTACTTC
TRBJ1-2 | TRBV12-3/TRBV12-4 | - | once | CASSRGGYGYTF | TGTGCCAGCAGCAGGGGAGGGTATGGCTACACCTTC
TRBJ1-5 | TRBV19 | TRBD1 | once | CASSPRDRFNQPQHF | TGTGCCAGTAGTCCCCGGGACAGGTTCAATCAGCCCCAGCATTTT
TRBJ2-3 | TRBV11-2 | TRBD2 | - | CASSSPRRAGRTDTQYF | TGTGCCAGCAGCTCCCCCCGTCGAGCGGGGCGCACAGATACGCAGTATTTT
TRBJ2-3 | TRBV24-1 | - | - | CATSDTGLGTQYF | TGTGCCACCAGTGACACAGGGTTAGGAACGCAGTATTTT
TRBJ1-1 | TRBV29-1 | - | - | CSVAPPVSNTEAFF | TGCAGCGTCGCACCTCCGGTTTCGAACACTGAAGCTTTCTTT
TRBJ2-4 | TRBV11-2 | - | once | CASSLVPGGTNIQYF | TGTGCCAGCAGCTTAGTACCAGGGGGGACAAACATTCAGTACTTC
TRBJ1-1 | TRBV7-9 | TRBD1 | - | CASSRTGRNTEAFF | TGTGCCAGCAGCCGGACAGGACGAAACACTGAAGCTTTCTTT
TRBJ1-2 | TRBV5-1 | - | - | CASSLESSPGTF | TGCGCCAGCAGCTTGGAATCATCCCCGGGCACCTTC
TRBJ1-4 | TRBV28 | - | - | CASSPILGLATNEKLFF | TGTGCCAGCAGTCCTATTCTGGGGCTAGCAACTAATGAAAAACTGTTTTTT
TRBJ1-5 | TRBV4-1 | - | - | CASSPYTDSNQPQHF | TGCGCCAGCAGCCCCTACACAGATAGCAATCAGCCCCAGCATTTT
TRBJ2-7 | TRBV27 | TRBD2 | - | CASSQPGLAGVEQYF | TGTGCCAGCAGCCAACCGGGACTAGCGGGGGTCGAGCAGTACTTC
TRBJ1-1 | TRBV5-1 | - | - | CASSSGGTEAFF | TGCGCCAGCAGCTCGGGGGGGACTGAAGCTTTCTTT
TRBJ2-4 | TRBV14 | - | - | CASSQTGLGTNIQYF | TGTGCCAGCAGCCAGACAGGCCTGGGCACAAACATTCAGTACTTC
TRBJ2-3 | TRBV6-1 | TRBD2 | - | CASSERAGAHPTDTQYF | TGTGCCAGCAGTGAAAGGGCGGGAGCTCACCCCACAGATACGCAGTATTTT
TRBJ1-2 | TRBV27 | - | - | CASSLSIIGYGYTF | TGTGCCAGCAGTTTATCGATAATCGGCTATGGCTACACCTTC